These T cell receptor beta chains were read from a single sample in a study of blood T cell repertoires in COVID-19. Profiled with immunoSEQ multiplex PCR; TCRdb holds only in-frame clones, not every one. The profile shows over 100,000 clones, roughly 84% of them singletons. Sequencing was carried out using PBMCs or T cells enriched from blood (not recorded which). The receptors come from a woman aged 25-40 years who had recovered from COVID-19. CDR3s include the opening cysteine and the closing phenylalanine or tryptophan. Fields, in order: J gene, V gene, clone size, D gene, CDR3 DNA, CDR3 protein. D genes are given only for firm matches. Clone size is not always given. Where it is, it says once, few, many or a class for expanded clones.

TRBJ1-1 TRBV7-8 - TRBD1 TGTGCCAGCAGCTTAATGCAGGGGGTGACGAACACTGAAGCTTTCTTT CASSLMQGVTNTEAFF
TRBJ1-1 TRBV21-1 - - - CASSKVGQGASTPINTEAFF
TRBJ2-7 TRBV4-3 once TRBD2 TGCGCCAGCAGCCAAGATCTCCCAGCGGGGAGCTCCTACGAGCAGTACTTC CASSQDLPAGSSYEQYF
TRBJ2-7 TRBV7-3 - - TGTGCCAGCAGCTTAACGGGGCTAGACCCTACCGAGCAGTACTTC CASSLTGLDPTEQYF
TRBJ1-3 TRBV18 - - TGTGCCAGCTCACCGATTCGGGGGACCATATATTTT CASSPIRGTIYF
TRBJ1-4 TRBV5-1 - TRBD1 TGCGCCAGCAGCTTGGGACAGGGGACAACTAATGAAAAACTGTTTTTT CASSLGQGTTNEKLFF
TRBJ1-1 TRBV7-3 few - TGTGCCAGCAGCTCCTCGGGGGTTGGCACTGAAGCTTTCTTT CASSSSGVGTEAFF
TRBJ1-3 TRBV2 - - TGTGCCAGCAGTCTTGGCGGTGACACCATATATTTT CASSLGGDTIYF
TRBJ2-3 TRBV21-1 - - TGTGCCAGCCTTACCATTAATCCCGGGACTAGCGGGAGAGGGCCCGGAGATACGCAGTATTTT CASLTINPGTSGRGPGDTQYF
TRBJ1-6 TRBV5-1 - TRBD1 TGCGCCAGCAGCTTACAGGGGTTTAAGGGTTCACCCCTCCACTTT CASSLQGFKGSPLHF